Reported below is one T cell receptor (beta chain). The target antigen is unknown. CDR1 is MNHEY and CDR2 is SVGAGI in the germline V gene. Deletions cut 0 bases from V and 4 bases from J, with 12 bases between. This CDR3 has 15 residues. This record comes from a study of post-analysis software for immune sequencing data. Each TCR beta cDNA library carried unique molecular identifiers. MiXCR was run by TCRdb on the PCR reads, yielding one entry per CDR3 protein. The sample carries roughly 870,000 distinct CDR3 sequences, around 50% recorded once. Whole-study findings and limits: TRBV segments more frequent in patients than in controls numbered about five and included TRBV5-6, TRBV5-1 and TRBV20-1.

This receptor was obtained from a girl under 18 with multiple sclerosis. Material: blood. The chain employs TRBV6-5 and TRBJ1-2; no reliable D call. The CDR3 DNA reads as TGTGCCAGCAGTTACTCCAGGAACGGGGTCTATGGCTACACCTTC. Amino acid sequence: CASSYSRNGVYGYTF.